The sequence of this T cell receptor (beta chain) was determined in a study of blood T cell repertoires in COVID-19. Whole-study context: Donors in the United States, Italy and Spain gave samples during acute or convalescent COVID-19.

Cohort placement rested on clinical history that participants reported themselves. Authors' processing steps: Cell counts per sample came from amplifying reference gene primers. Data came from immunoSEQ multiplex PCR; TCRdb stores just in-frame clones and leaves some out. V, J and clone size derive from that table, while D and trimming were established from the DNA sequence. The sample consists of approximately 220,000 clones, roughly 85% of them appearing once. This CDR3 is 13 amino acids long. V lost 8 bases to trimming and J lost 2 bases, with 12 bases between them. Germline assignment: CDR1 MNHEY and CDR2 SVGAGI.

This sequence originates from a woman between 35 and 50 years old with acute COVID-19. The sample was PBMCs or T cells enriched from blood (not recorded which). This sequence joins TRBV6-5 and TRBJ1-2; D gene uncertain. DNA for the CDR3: TGTGCCAGCTTGACTGGATCGAACTATGGCTACACCTTC. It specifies CASLTGSNYGYTF.